The 20 T cell receptor beta chains below come from one sample, sequenced in a study of radiotherapy plus CTLA-4 blockade in lung cancer. Repertoires were generated with immunoSEQ multiplex PCR, while TCRdb's copy carries only in-frame clones and drops some. The data show 25,000 to 35,000 clones, with approximately 80% seen just once and 7.5% to 8% held by the top ten. Material: peripheral blood, obtained from a patient treated with radiotherapy plus ipilimumab. These receptor sequences come from a human donor with non-small cell lung cancer who had stable disease on radiotherapy plus ipilimumab.

The rearrangement uses TRBV6-1 and TRBJ1-2; D is unresolved. V was shortened by 1 base and J by 4 bases, with 7 bases between the two germline ends. The CDR3 loop spans 13 amino acids. CDR1 MNHNS and CDR2 SASEGT come from the germline V gene. CDR3 bases: TGTGCCAGCAGTGAAGTACGCGGCTATGGCTACACCTTC. Protein product: CASSEVRGYGYTF.

The chain employs TRBV19 and TRBJ1-2; TRBD1 is a possible D gene (5 bases). Per germline, CDR1 LNHDA and CDR2 SQIVND (reference sequence). V was trimmed by 7 bases and J by 4 bases, leaving 16 bases between them. The length of the CDR3 is 14 residues. CDR3 nucleotide sequence: TGTGCCAGTACGGAAGAGGGACGGGTCTATGGCTACACCTTC. It yields the protein CASTEEGRVYGYTF.

The CDR3 nucleotides read TGTGCCAGCAGTACGGGACAGGGCTGGGAAAAACTGTTTTTT. The encoded protein is CASSTGQGWEKLFF. The genes are TRBV6-5 and TRBJ1-4; 9 nucleotides align to TRBD1. Germline loops: CDR1 MNHEY, CDR2 SVGAGI. J was trimmed by 8 bases and V by 5 bases; bases with no gene match: 6. The CDR3 spans 14 residues.

This clone was found a few times. This chain uses TRBV6-5 with TRBJ1-1, with D maybe TRBD1 (5 bases). The CDR3 is made up of 10 amino acids. V was clipped by 8 bases and J by 10 bases, with 11 bases between them. Germline assignment: CDR1 MNHEY and CDR2 SVGAGI. The CDR3 region is CASVQARAFF. The CDR3 DNA reads as TGTGCCAGCGTACAGGCAAGAGCTTTCTTT.

The chain combines TRBV2 with TRBJ1-1; D remains unclear. Germline values: CDR1 SNHLY, CDR2 FYNNEI. The CDR3 is made up of 18 amino acids. The germline V and J ends were trimmed by 2 bases and 1 base, with 20 bases remaining between them. The CDR3 sequence is CASSEIGSGRLPNTEAFF. The DNA for the CDR3 is TGTGCCAGCAGTGAAATCGGCAGCGGGCGGTTACCGAACACTGAAGCTTTCTTT.

This clone was recorded once. The rearrangement joins TRBV27 to TRBJ1-2; 8 bases map to TRBD1. The V gene end was trimmed by 7 bases and the J gene end by 7 bases; junction bases not matched to a gene: 14. This CDR3 contains 15 residues. From germline, CDR1 is MNHEY and CDR2 SMNVEV (reference sequence). The CDR3 is CASTSPDRGGAGYTF. In DNA form, the CDR3 reads TGTGCCAGCACCTCCCCTGACAGGGGCGGGGCTGGCTACACCTTC.

The chain carries TRBV6-1 and TRBJ1-1; 7 bases align to TRBD1. The CDR3 is made up of 14 amino acids. Germline CDR1 reads MNHNS; CDR2 reads SASEGT. V shed 3 bases, J shed 4 bases, and the junction held 5 bases outside the gene matches. The CDR3 reads CASSDRGASTEAFF. The CDR3, as DNA: TGTGCCAGCAGTGACAGGGGGGCCTCCACTGAAGCTTTCTTT.

V and J are TRBV30 and TRBJ1-5; 10 bases map to TRBD1. This CDR3 is built from 20 residues. In germline, CDR1 is GTSNPN, CDR2 SVGIG (reference sequence). The ends lost 1 base at V and 3 bases at J; junction bases unmatched: 18. DNA for the CDR3: TGTGCCTGGAGTGGTGGGTTGGGGACAGGGGTCTCCCCCCCCAATCAGCCCCAGCATTTT. This translates into CAWSGGLGTGVSPPNQPQHF.

The chain has TRBV20-1 and TRBJ2-7, with 7 positions matching TRBD1. V lost 5 bases and J lost 5; bases outside the gene matches: 3. CDR3 size: 11 residues. CDR1 is DFQATT, CDR2 SNEGSKA, per germline (reference sequence). CDR3 bases: TGCAGTGCTGGACAGGTAGACGAGCAGTACGTC. Protein product: CSAGQVDEQYV.

As DNA, the CDR3 is TGCAGCGTGATTAGGCCCGCGCATGAGACCCAGTACTTC. This sequence encodes CSVIRPAHETQYF. The chain joins TRBV29-1 to TRBJ2-5; D call uncertain. CDR1 is SQVTM, CDR2 ANQGSEA, per germline. Trimming left V 6 bases short and J 5 bases short, with 16 bases between. The length of the CDR3 is 13 residues. Full variable domain (remainder filled in from reference TRBV29-1 and TRBJ2-5): SAVISQKPSRDICQRGTSLTIQCQVDSQVTMMFWYRQQPGQSLTLIATANQGSEATYESGFVIDKFPISRPNLTFSTLTVSNMSPEDSSIYLCSVIRPAHETQYFGPGTRLLVL.

This chain links TRBV27 with TRBJ1-4, with 8 bases matching TRBD1. CDR1 is MNHEY, CDR2 SMNVEV, per germline (reference sequence). The CDR3 length is 16 residues. Trimming at V came to 5 bases and at J to 8 bases, leaving 13 bases not matched to a gene. CDR3 in DNA: TGTGCCAGCAGTCTCCAACCGACAGGGGTGGACGAAAAACTGTTTTTT. Its protein product is CASSLQPTGVDEKLFF.

The chain combines TRBV7-2 with TRBJ2-5; possible D gene TRBD2, 5 bases. Germline V CDR1 and CDR2: SGHTA, FQGNSA. The CDR3 covers 14 residues. V lost 2 bases and J lost 2, with 9 bases in between. The CDR3 nucleotides are TGTGCCAGCAGCTTACGAGGGCCGCAAGAGACCCAGTACTTC. Residues: CASSLRGPQETQYF.

The genes are TRBV19 and TRBJ1-6, with D perhaps matching TRBD1 (6 bases). The germline V and J ends were trimmed by 5 bases and 7 bases, with 15 bases remaining between them. Germline CDR1 reads LNHDA; CDR2 reads SQIVND (reference sequence). The CDR3 consists of 15 residues. CDR3 sequence reads: CASSPRGVGNSPLHF. In DNA form, the CDR3 reads TGTGCCAGTAGTCCCAGGGGAGTGGGGAATTCACCCCTCCACTTT.

The chain joins TRBV2 to TRBJ2-7; 7 bases map to TRBD1. Germline CDR1 is SNHLY and CDR2 is FYNNEI. The V and J ends lost 3 bases and 4 bases, in that order; junction bases with no gene match: 6. The CDR3 is made up of 14 amino acids. CDR3 region: CASSEGTVRYEQYV. The DNA of the CDR3 is TGTGCCAGCAGTGAGGGGACAGTGAGGTACGAGCAGTACGTC.

A few counts support this clone. This chain connects TRBV18 to TRBJ1-4, with D uncertain. This CDR3 has 13 residues. Germline CDR1 KGHSH, CDR2 LQKENI. Trimming took off 5 bases at V and 6 bases at J, with 10 bases between the two ends. The CDR3 region has the DNA TGTGCCAGCTCAAGGAAAGTGGATGAAAAACTGTTTTTT. Amino acid sequence: CASSRKVDEKLFF.

The V and J genes are TRBV5-1 and TRBJ2-2; 8 nucleotides agree with TRBD2. CDR1 and CDR2 (germline): SGHRS, YFSETQ. Germline trimming cut 4 bases from V and 4 bases from J; bases unmatched to any gene: 9. The CDR3 runs to 16 residues. The CDR3 spells CASSPRTSGGTGELFF. The CDR3 bases are TGCGCCAGCAGCCCCCGGACCAGCGGGGGCACCGGGGAGCTGTTTTTT.

The chain links TRBV5-1 to TRBJ1-1; D is ambiguous. Germline V CDR1 and CDR2: SGHRS, YFSETQ. The CDR3 loop spans 16 amino acids. The V end lost 0 bases, the J end lost 0 bases, and 12 bases lay between the germline ends. CDR3 in DNA: TGCGCCAGCAGCTTGGACTCTGGGGTTCTGAACACTGAAGCTTTCTTT. Amino acid sequence: CASSLDSGVLNTEAFF.

The chain uses TRBV7-3 and TRBJ1-1, with no clear D. The CDR3 totals 13 residues. V was trimmed by 1 base and J by 0 bases, leaving 3 bases between them. Germline V gene lookup returns CDR1 SGHTA and CDR2 FQGTGA. CDR3 in amino acids: CASSLMMNTEAFF. Written as DNA, the CDR3 is TGTGCCAGCAGCTTAATGATGAACACTGAAGCTTTCTTT.

V gene TRBV7-8 combines with J gene TRBJ1-1; D might be TRBD1 (6 bases). Germline loops: CDR1 SGHVS, CDR2 FQNEAQ. The germline V and J ends were trimmed by 5 bases and 5 bases, with 12 bases remaining between them. The CDR3 is made up of 13 amino acids. In DNA form, the CDR3 reads TGTGCCAGCAGCGCACAGGGAGTTACTGAAGCTTTCTTT. Translated: CASSAQGVTEAFF.

This clone was seen only a few times. V is TRBV19 and J is TRBJ2-5; TRBD2 is a possible D gene (6 bases). The V and J ends lost 1 base and 7 bases respectively, with 16 bases between them. This CDR3 contains 15 residues. Germline loops: CDR1 LNHDA, CDR2 SQIVND (reference sequence). The CDR3: CASSIVSSDSGTQYF. Written as DNA, the CDR3 is TGTGCCAGTAGTATAGTATCTAGCGATTCGGGGACCCAGTACTTC.